Below, 8 T cell receptor beta chains from the same sample are listed, as sequenced in a study of T cell responses to AZD1222 COVID-19 vaccine. The repertoire was sequenced with immunoSEQ multiplex PCR; TCRdb's copy has only in-frame clones and lacks some. The table has roughly 180,000 clones, roughly 87% seen once. Sequenced here: peripheral blood, sampled on day 0 of AZD1222 vaccination. The receptors were gathered from an adult in good health.

The table lists this clone with a count of one. The chain employs TRBV30 and TRBJ2-7; 7 bases align to TRBD1. The CDR3 contains 13 residues. Germline CDR1 and CDR2: GTSNPN and SVGIG (reference sequence). Unmatched junction bases numbered 4, after V lost 0 bases and J lost 5 bases. Here the CDR3 reads CAWSVGDRDEQYF. The CDR3, as DNA: TGTGCCTGGAGTGTAGGAGACAGGGACGAGCAGTACTTC.

The CDR3 loop reads CASSLKRGPLLPEQYF. In nucleotides, the CDR3 is TGTGCCAGCAGCCTCAAGCGCGGGCCCCTTCTCCCCGAGCAGTACTTC. V gene TRBV7-8 combines with J gene TRBJ2-7, with a possible D match to TRBD2 (5 bases). V lost 5 bases to trimming and J lost 6 bases, with 23 bases between them. Germline values: CDR1 SGHVS, CDR2 FQNEAQ. This CDR3 has 16 amino acids.

This chain uses TRBV7-6 with TRBJ2-6; D unresolved. The CDR3 totals 17 residues. The V end was cut by 2 bases, the J end by 0 bases, with 11 bases between. Germline CDR1 is SGHVS and CDR2 is FNYEAQ. CDR3 sequence reads: CASSLKGRSSGANVLTF. CDR3 DNA: TGTGCCAGCAGCTTAAAGGGCAGGAGCTCTGGGGCCAACGTCCTGACTTTC.

This chain uses TRBV30 with TRBJ1-4; D unclear. Trimming cost V 4 bases and J 4 bases, with 16 bases left between them. CDR3 length: 15 amino acids. Germline V lookup: CDR1 GTSNPN, CDR2 SVGIG (reference sequence). CDR3 coding DNA: TGTGCCTGGAACGACCGCCTCTTTGATAATGAAAAACTGTTTTTT. Protein: CAWNDRLFDNEKLFF.

V gene TRBV6-5 combines with J gene TRBJ2-7; the match to TRBD1 covers 8 bases. The CDR3 spans 15 residues. From germline, CDR1 is MNHEY and CDR2 SVGAGI. V lost 7 bases, J lost 5 bases, and 13 bases stayed unmatched. CDR3 protein: CASIQTGTGYHEQYF. CDR3 nucleotides: TGTGCCAGCATTCAGACCGGGACAGGTTACCACGAGCAGTACTTC.

This chain uses TRBV10-1 with TRBJ2-2, with 7 bases fitting TRBD1. The CDR3 loop spans 14 amino acids. The V gene's germline CDR1 is WNHNN and CDR2 SYGVQD (reference sequence). Trimming took 3 bases from V and 7 from J; bases not matched to a gene: 5. CDR3 sequence (DNA): TGCGCCAGCAGTGAAGGGGGCCTCGGCGGGGAGCTGTTTTTT. It specifies CASSEGGLGGELFF.

The chain has TRBV7-2 and TRBJ2-3; D ambiguous. The CDR3 contains 15 residues. V lost 5 bases to trimming and J lost 5 bases, with 17 bases between them. Germline V gives CDR1 SGHTA, CDR2 FQGNSA. The CDR3 reads CASSRRLVEGDTQYF. CDR3 coding DNA: TGTGCCAGCAGCAGGCGACTGGTTGAAGGAGATACGCAGTATTTT.

The chain links TRBV2 to TRBJ1-2; no clear D. The CDR3 has 13 amino acids. With 0 bases removed from V and 5 bases from J, the gap between germline ends came to 7 bases. Germline V CDR1 and CDR2: SNHLY, FYNNEI. The CDR3 loop reads CASSEAPLYGYTF. CDR3 sequence (DNA): TGTGCCAGCAGTGAAGCTCCTTTATATGGCTACACCTTC. The full variable domain, in which reference TRBV2 and TRBJ1-2 provide the parts outside the CDR3, is EPEVTQTPSHQVTQMGQEVILRCVPISNHLYFYWYRQILGQKVEFLVSFYNNEISEKSEIFDDQFSVERPDGSNFTLKIRSTKLEDSAMYFCASSEAPLYGYTFGSGTRLTVV.